The clone carrying this TCR beta chain was found many times. The antigen is undetermined. As for time point: longitudinal time-point 3. The data are from a study of neurological immune-mediated disorders. General study results and limits: None of the CDR3 amino acid sequences found in expanded clones was shared across subjects. This suggests that the TCR-beta repertoires were private in all groups.

The authors produced cDNA by 5'RACE using 10-nucleotide random UMIs. MiXCR was run by TCRdb on the 5' RACE reads, yielding one entry per CDR3 protein. The data show fewer than 110,000 distinct CDR3 sequences, 11% seen once. This CDR3 is 13 amino acids long. Trimming took off 6 bases at V and 2 bases at J, with 10 bases between the two ends. Per the germline V gene, CDR1 is MDHEN and CDR2 is SYDVKM. This clonotype was sampled from a female donor with HTLV-1-associated myelopathy (HAM/TSP). The chain recombines TRBV28 with TRBJ1-2; D is undetermined. Sequenced material: PBMCs. The CDR3: CASRDGLNYGYTF. The CDR3 DNA reads TGTGCCAGCAGGGATGGTTTGAACTATGGCTACACCTTC.